The present T cell receptor (beta chain) was sequenced within a study of cytomegalovirus exposure and HLA in healthy donors. In the study overall: In a later analysis, it was reported that the roughly 130 validation repertoires had been produced on the same platform as the 670 or so repertoires belonging to the first cohort. Study-wide findings and caveats: In vitro work confirmed that a few CMV-associated chains recognize CMV antigens.

Method: immunoSEQ multiplex PCR; TCRdb's copy keeps in-frame clones and lacks some. The table shows tens of thousands of clones, with roughly 85% occurring only once. A word on this clone: Its antigen is currently unknown.

The CDR3 is 13 amino acids. Per germline, CDR1 MNHEY and CDR2 SMNVEV (reference sequence). V gave up 6 bases and J gave up 5 bases; unmatched junction bases: 7. Sequencing was performed on PBMCs. The sequence derives from a woman in her twenties or thirties in good health and CMV-seronegative. The rearrangement joins TRBV27 to TRBJ2-7, with 7 bases lining up with TRBD1. In DNA form, the CDR3 reads TGTGCCAGCAGCGACAGGGTGAGGGACGAGCAGTACTTC. Its translation: CASSDRVRDEQYF.